The 9 T cell receptor beta chains listed next were all sequenced from one sample in a study of blood T cell repertoires in COVID-19. Data came from immunoSEQ multiplex PCR; TCRdb stores just in-frame clones and leaves some out. This sample has about 120,000 clones, with nearly 90% found just once. Sequenced input: peripheral blood. The receptors here all came from a woman aged 55-69 years with COVID-19, enrolled during active disease.

The table lists this clone with a count of one. The rearrangement joins TRBV19 to TRBJ1-2; D gene uncertain. This CDR3 has 15 amino acids. Germline V lookup: CDR1 LNHDA, CDR2 SQIVND (reference sequence). V was shortened by 4 bases and J by 7 bases, with 19 bases between the two germline ends. CDR3 bases: TGTGCCAGTAGTACCCGGGCCCCCGGGGTTGTTGGCTACACCTTC. It specifies CASSTRAPGVVGYTF.

The chain links TRBV3-1 (or the pseudogene TRBV3-2) to TRBJ1-5, with a possible D match to TRBD1 (5 bases). This CDR3 region has 14 residues. Germline values: CDR1 LGHDT, CDR2 YNNKEL (reference sequence). The V end was cut by 8 bases, the J end by 3 bases, with 14 bases between. CDR3 in DNA: TGTGCCAGCTCCCAGGGTCCTTCCAATCAGCCCCAGCATTTT. Translated, it gives CASSQGPSNQPQHF.

The chain combines TRBV30 with TRBJ2-2; D gene uncertain. Per the germline V gene, CDR1 is GTSNPN and CDR2 is SVGIG (reference sequence). This CDR3 has 13 amino acids. V was shortened by 8 bases and J by 0 bases, with 10 bases between the two germline ends. The CDR3 coding sequence is TGTGCCACCTTGCCGGCGAACACCGGGGAGCTGTTTTTT. Translation: CATLPANTGELFF.

The chain combines TRBV29-1 with TRBJ2-5, with 8 nucleotides matching TRBD1. Unmatched junction bases numbered 6, after V lost 7 bases and J lost 5 bases. Germline lookup yields CDR1 SQVTM and CDR2 ANQGSEA. This CDR3 region has 12 residues. In DNA, the CDR3 is TGCAGCGGAATGACAGGGGTTGAGACCCAGTACTTC. This gives the protein CSGMTGVETQYF.

This clone has just one count. The J gene is TRBJ1-1, the V gene TRBV7-9; 7 positions agree with TRBD1. Trimming took 6 bases from V and 1 from J; bases not matched to a gene: 17. In germline, CDR1 is SEHNR, CDR2 FQNEAQ (reference sequence). The CDR3 length is 18 residues. The CDR3 here is CASRKGVQGTGGNTEAFF. CDR3 nucleotides: TGTGCCAGCAGGAAGGGGGTACAGGGGACCGGAGGGAACACTGAAGCTTTCTTT.

The V gene is TRBV18, the J gene TRBJ1-4, with D unresolved. The CDR3 is 16 amino acids. Germline V gene data show CDR1 as KGHSH and CDR2 as LQKENI. V was pared by 1 base and J by 0 bases, with 9 bases between. CDR3 nucleotide sequence: TGTGCCAGCTCACCACGGGCGAAGGCAACTAATGAAAAACTGTTTTTT. Its translation: CASSPRAKATNEKLFF.

The chain uses TRBV9 and TRBJ2-1, with TRBD2 identical over 7 bases. Trimming cost V 4 bases and J 5 bases; bases outside gene matches: 6. The CDR3 contains 14 residues. The germline V gene has CDR1 SGDLS and CDR2 YYNGEE. The CDR3 spells CASSPGLADNEQFF. For the CDR3, the DNA is TGTGCCAGCAGCCCGGGTCTAGCGGACAATGAGCAGTTCTTC.

The rearrangement links TRBV12-3 or TRBV12-4 to TRBJ2-1; the D is unclear. This CDR3 has 13 amino acids. V was shortened by 5 bases and J by 8 bases, with 13 bases between the two germline ends. CDR3 residues: CASSLVIVDEQFF. The DNA of the CDR3 is TGTGCCAGCAGTCTAGTAATAGTTGATGAGCAGTTCTTC.

J is TRBJ1-5 and V is TRBV12-2. TRBV12-2 represents a pseudogene. This CDR3 has 14 amino acids. The CDR3 DNA reads TGTGCAAGTCGCCCTCGATACGGGAATCAGCCCCAGCATTTT. It translates to CASRPRYGNQPQHF.